This TCR beta chain was profiled in a study of high-grade serous ovarian cancer treatment subgroups. Measured with immunoSEQ multiplex PCR; TCRdb has only the in-frame clones, and not every one. The profile covers 10,000 to 13,000 clones, with roughly four fifths appearing a single time and approximately 6.3% taken by the ten largest. Tumor tissue was taken before any definitive surgery or chemotherapy was given. The CDR3 runs to 13 residues. Germline V gene sequence: CDR1 SEHNR, CDR2 FQNEAQ (reference sequence). Trimming cost V 5 bases and J 2 bases, with 10 bases left between them. Sequenced material: tumor tissue. This clonotype originated in a human donor with high-grade serous ovarian cancer. The chain carries TRBV7-9 and TRBJ2-7; D ambiguous. The CDR3 loop is CASSPTGTYEQYF. The CDR3 region has the DNA TGTGCCAGCAGCCCAACTGGCACCTACGAGCAGTACTTC.